Presented here are 2 T cell receptor beta chains from one specimen sequenced in a study of T cell repertoires in cytomegalovirus infection. In TCRdb, the reads were re-called with MiXCR into one record per CDR3 protein. The sample carries just under 550,000 distinct CDR3 sequences, about 30% recorded once. Sequenced sample: PBMCs. Source of these receptors: a human donor in good health (CMV status not recorded). Some clones in this sample may be carry-over from other donors' samples.

This clonotype was counted many times. This chain links TRBV7-2 with TRBJ2-6; maybe TRBD1 (6 bases). CDR1 SGHTA and CDR2 FQGNSA come from the germline V gene. Trimming took off 8 bases at V and 0 bases at J, with 20 bases between the two ends. This CDR3 has 18 residues. The CDR3 region is CASGKAQGSYSGANVLTF. CDR3 DNA sequence: TGTGCCAGCGGGAAAGCACAGGGCTCGTACTCTGGGGCCAACGTCCTGACTTTC.

This sequence joins TRBV7-9 and TRBJ2-1; TRBD1 matches at 10 bases. With V trimmed by 4 bases and J by 9 bases, 6 bases remained unmatched. CDR1 is SEHNR and CDR2 is FQNEAQ in the germline V gene (reference sequence). The CDR3 is made up of 14 amino acids. The CDR3 DNA follows: TGTGCCAGCAGCTCGCTGGACAGGGGGAGTGAGCAGTTCTTC. It yields the protein CASSSLDRGSEQFF.